The 22 T cell receptor beta chains presented below share a single source sample, sequenced in a study of shared clonotypes between healthy human individuals. Repertoires were generated with immunoSEQ multiplex PCR, while TCRdb's copy carries only in-frame clones and drops some. The data show about 2.4 million clones, 90% to 95% seen once. Sequencing used naive CD4+ T cells sorted from blood. Subset denoted: CD45RA+ positively selected. These receptors came from a man younger than 35 in good health.

The CDR3 DNA reads TGTGCCAGCAGCCCCCGAAGGGGAACGGGGCATGGTAATGAAAAACTGTTTTTT. It encodes CASSPRRGTGHGNEKLFF. This chain joins TRBV9 and TRBJ1-4; maybe TRBD1 (5 bases). V was clipped by 4 bases and J by 4 bases, with 23 bases between them. The length of the CDR3 is 18 residues. The V gene's germline CDR1 is SGDLS and CDR2 YYNGEE.

This chain joins TRBV2 and TRBJ2-7; 11 nucleotides align to TRBD2. CDR1 is SNHLY and CDR2 is FYNNEI in the germline V gene. Trimming at V came to 4 bases and at J to 5 bases, leaving 4 bases not matched to a gene. This CDR3 comprises 14 residues. The CDR3 sequence: CASSGSGGAHEQYF. CDR3 DNA: TGTGCCAGCAGTGGTAGCGGGGGGGCACACGAGCAGTACTTC.

With respect to this clone: Within the sample, other DNA sequences also encode this same CDR3. The chain combines TRBV7-9 with TRBJ2-7; unclear D gene. The CDR3 spans 13 residues. With 5 bases removed from V and 0 bases from J, the gap between germline ends came to 8 bases. CDR1 SEHNR and CDR2 FQNEAQ come from the germline V gene (reference sequence). The CDR3, as DNA: TGTGCCAGCAGCCGAGATAGCTCCTACGAGCAGTACTTC. Protein product: CASSRDSSYEQYF.

The V call is TRBV2, the J call TRBJ2-1, with 11 bases aligning to TRBD2. The V gene end was trimmed by 7 bases and the J gene end by 11 bases; junction bases not matched to a gene: 16. The CDR3 consists of 16 residues. Germline CDR1 and CDR2: SNHLY and FYNNEI. CDR3 nucleotide sequence: TGTGCCAGCACAATCCAACCGGGACTAGCGGAAACTAAGCAGTTCTTC. It yields the protein CASTIQPGLAETKQFF.

The CDR3 region is CSVPTTPGVYGYTF. The CDR3 nucleotides are TGCAGCGTTCCCACTACCCCCGGGGTCTATGGCTACACCTTC. J is TRBJ1-2 and V is TRBV29-1; no clear D. CDR3 length: 14 amino acids. In germline, CDR1 is SQVTM, CDR2 ANQGSEA. Trimming cost V 5 bases and J 4 bases, with 17 bases left between them.

V usage is TRBV5-1 and J usage is TRBJ2-3; D call uncertain. The CDR3 has 15 residues. Germline CDR1 reads SGHRS; CDR2 reads YFSETQ. V lost 0 bases to trimming and J lost 0 bases, with 8 bases between them. The CDR3 is CASSLDARSTDTQYF. In nucleotides, the CDR3 is TGCGCCAGCAGCTTGGATGCCCGAAGCACAGATACGCAGTATTTT.

The J gene is TRBJ1-4, the V gene TRBV4-3, with 8 bases that match TRBD1. The germline V gene encodes CDR1 LGHNA and CDR2 YSLEER. V was clipped by 5 bases and J by 8 bases; unmatched bases: 10. The CDR3 sequence is 15 residues long. CDR3 region: CASSRRTGTEEKLFF. DNA for the CDR3: TGCGCCAGCAGCAGACGGACAGGGACTGAGGAAAAACTGTTTTTT.

V and J are TRBV7-8 and TRBJ2-4; 12 nucleotides align to TRBD2. The V gene end was trimmed by 4 bases and the J gene end by 13 bases; junction bases not matched to a gene: 14. This CDR3 has 16 amino acids. Germline loops: CDR1 SGHVS, CDR2 FQNEAQ. CDR3 loop: CASSSGLAGISKPQYF. For the CDR3, the DNA is TGTGCCAGCAGCTCCGGACTAGCGGGAATATCGAAACCCCAGTACTTC.

This rearrangement joins TRBV19 to TRBJ1-3; maybe TRBD1 (5 bases). Germline V gene lookup returns CDR1 LNHDA and CDR2 SQIVND (reference sequence). Trimming left V 3 bases short and J 0 bases short, with 15 bases between. The CDR3 covers 17 residues. The CDR3 DNA reads as TGTGCCAGTAGTATTTTTCTCGGGACTTCCTCTGGAAACACCATATATTTT. It translates to CASSIFLGTSSGNTIYF.

The chain uses TRBV19 and TRBJ1-5, with D unresolved. The CDR3 covers 15 residues. Trimming shortened V by 4 bases and J by 1 base, and 11 bases separated the two germline ends. Germline CDR1 and CDR2: LNHDA and SQIVND (reference sequence). The CDR3 DNA is TGTGCCAGTAGTAGGGGAAAAGCGAGCAATCAGCCCCAGCATTTT. It codes for CASSRGKASNQPQHF. Full variable domain (missing parts from reference TRBV19 and TRBJ1-5): DGGITQSPKYLFRKEGQNVTLSCEQNLNHDAMYWYRQDPGQGLRLIYYSQIVNDFQKGDIAEGYSVSREKKESFPLTVTSAQKNPTAFYLCASSRGKASNQPQHFGDGTRLSIL.

The genes are TRBV10-3 and TRBJ2-3, with 11 bases identical to TRBD1. V was pared by 6 bases and J by 5 bases, with 7 bases of the junction left unmatched. This CDR3 spans 15 amino acids. The germline CDR1 and CDR2 sequences are ENHRY and SYGVKD. DNA of the CDR3: TGTGCCATCAGGGCGGACAGGGGGCGCGTAGATACGCAGTATTTT. Translated, it gives CAIRADRGRVDTQYF.

This clone was counted a single time. This rearrangement joins TRBV11-2 to TRBJ2-7; TRBD2 matches at 12 bases. The CDR3 runs 18 residues. The germline CDR1 and CDR2 sequences are SGHAT and FQNNGV. Unmatched junction bases numbered 9, after V lost 0 bases and J lost 3 bases. The CDR3 region has the DNA TGTGCCAGCAGCTTAGAGCAGACTAGCGGGAGCTGGAGCTACGAGCAGTACTTC. Translated, it gives CASSLEQTSGSWSYEQYF.

This sequence joins TRBV29-1 and TRBJ1-1; 8 bases agree with TRBD1. The germline gives CDR1 SQVTM, CDR2 ANQGSEA. J was trimmed by 4 bases and V by 6 bases; bases with no gene match: 10. This CDR3 is 14 amino acids long. CDR3 sequence (DNA): TGCAGCGTAAAGACAGGGGACCTTCTCACTGAAGCTTTCTTT. Its translation is CSVKTGDLLTEAFF.

The chain combines TRBV6-1 with TRBJ1-1; TRBD1 matches 9 bases. The germline V gene encodes CDR1 MNHNS and CDR2 SASEGT. The CDR3 length is 13 residues. V lost 7 bases, J lost 4 bases, and 4 bases stayed unmatched. CDR3 in amino acids: CASIQGQGTEAFF. For the CDR3, the DNA is TGTGCCAGCATACAGGGACAGGGCACTGAAGCTTTCTTT.

This clone appeared a single time. This chain connects TRBV23-1 to TRBJ2-6; D is uncertain. TRBV23-1 is classed as an ORF, of uncertain function. The length of the CDR3 is 16 residues. Trimming took off 6 bases at V and 1 base at J, with 13 bases between the two ends. CDR3: CASSRCQASGANVLTF. DNA of the CDR3: TGCGCCAGCAGCCGATGCCAGGCTTCTGGGGCCAACGTCCTGACTTTC.

This clone occurred a few times. The gene calls are TRBV27 and TRBJ1-3; D is undetermined. This CDR3 has 13 amino acids. V was clipped by 6 bases and J by 0 bases, with 6 bases between them. Germline CDR1 and CDR2: MNHEY and SMNVEV (reference sequence). The CDR3: CASRANSGNTIYF. The DNA for the CDR3 is TGTGCCAGCAGGGCTAACTCTGGAAACACCATATATTTT.

The chain has TRBV6-5 and TRBJ1-2; 10 nucleotides agree with TRBD1. This CDR3 is 14 amino acids long. From germline, CDR1 is MNHEY and CDR2 SVGAGI. J gave up 4 bases and V 6 bases, and 5 bases lay outside the gene matches. CDR3 coding DNA: TGTGCCAGCAGCCAGGACAGGGGGGTCTATGGCTACACCTTC. As protein: CASSQDRGVYGYTF.

The chain joins TRBV15 to TRBJ2-6; D is perhaps TRBD2 (7 bases). Germline CDR1 LNHNV, CDR2 YYDKDF (reference sequence). The CDR3 length is 19 residues. V gave up 0 bases and J gave up 1 base, with 16 bases separating them. The CDR3 nucleotides are TGTGCCACCAGCAGAGATAGCGGGCAGGGGCGGTCTGGGGCCAACGTCCTGACTTTC. It specifies CATSRDSGQGRSGANVLTF.

About this clone itself: This same CDR3 is encoded by further DNA sequences in the sample. The V gene is TRBV7-2, the J gene TRBJ1-3; D uncertain. From germline, CDR1 is SGHTA and CDR2 FQGNSA. Trimming took off 1 base at V and 2 bases at J, with 6 bases between the two ends. The CDR3 extends over 14 amino acids. In DNA, the CDR3 is TGTGCCAGCAGCTTAGGTCGTGCTGGAAACACCATATATTTT. Its translation: CASSLGRAGNTIYF.

The chain couples TRBV2 to TRBJ2-2; perhaps D is TRBD1 or TRBD2 (5 bases each). Trimming removed 6 bases at V and 3 bases at J, with 14 bases between. This CDR3 is 15 amino acids long. CDR1 is SNHLY and CDR2 is FYNNEI in the germline V gene. The CDR3 coding sequence is TGTGCCAGCAGGAGGGCAGGGAGCGACACCGGGGAGCTGTTTTTT. Protein sequence: CASRRAGSDTGELFF.

This rearrangement joins TRBV10-3 to TRBJ2-1; 10 nucleotides agree with TRBD2. The trim removed 6 bases at V and 5 bases at J, leaving 4 bases unmatched. This CDR3 is 14 amino acids long. Germline values: CDR1 ENHRY, CDR2 SYGVKD. CDR3 in amino acids: CAIRLAGDNNEQFF. Written as DNA, the CDR3 is TGTGCCATCAGGCTAGCGGGGGATAACAATGAGCAGTTCTTC.

The V and J genes are TRBV5-6 and TRBJ2-7; 8 bases match TRBD1. This CDR3 has 15 residues. Germline V gene data show CDR1 as SGHDT and CDR2 as YYEEEE. Losses at the gene ends were 4 bases for V and 5 bases for J; bases not matched to a gene: 11. The CDR3 DNA sequence: TGTGCCAGCAGCCTAGAGACAGGGGAGTTACACGAGCAGTACTTC. Amino acid sequence: CASSLETGELHEQYF.